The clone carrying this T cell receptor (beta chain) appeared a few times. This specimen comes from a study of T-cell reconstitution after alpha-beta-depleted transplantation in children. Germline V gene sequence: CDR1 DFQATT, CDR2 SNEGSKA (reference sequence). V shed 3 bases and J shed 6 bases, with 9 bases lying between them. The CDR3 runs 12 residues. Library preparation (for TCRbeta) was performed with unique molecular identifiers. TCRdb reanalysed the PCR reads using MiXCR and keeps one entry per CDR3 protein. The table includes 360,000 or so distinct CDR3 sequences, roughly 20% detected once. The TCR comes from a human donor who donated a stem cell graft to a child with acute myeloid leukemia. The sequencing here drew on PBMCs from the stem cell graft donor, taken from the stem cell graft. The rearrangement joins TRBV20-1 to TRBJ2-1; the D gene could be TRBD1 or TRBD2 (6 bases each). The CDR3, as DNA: TGCAGTGCTAGTGGGGGGCTCAATGAGCAGTTCTTC. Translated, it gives CSASGGLNEQFF.